The 10 T cell receptor beta chains below were found in one sample sequenced in a study of T cells in women clearing cervical HPV infection. Repertoires were generated with immunoSEQ multiplex PCR, while TCRdb's copy carries only in-frame clones and drops some. This table holds tens of thousands of clones. The sequencing sample was made of blood buffy coat. These TCRs come from a woman aged 18 to 69 with a cervical HPV16 infection that either progressed to CIN3+ or cleared (not recorded which).

With respect to this clone: The DNA ends 3 residues before the CDR3 does, and the rest of the CDR3 is filled in from the germline J gene. J is TRBJ1-1 and V is TRBV10-3, with D possibly TRBD1 on 5 matching bases. V dropped 0 bases and J dropped 3 bases, with 8 bases sitting between them. The CDR3 contains 14 residues. Germline assignment: CDR1 ENHRY and CDR2 SYGVKD. Partial CDR3 DNA: TGTGCCATCAGTGAGTCGGCAGGGTACACTGAA. Protein: CAISESAGYTE. Given in full, the CDR3 is CAISESAGYTEAFF.

About this clone: The read finishes 3 residues shy of the CDR3 end, and the germline J gene is used to complete it. The chain recombines TRBV20-1 with TRBJ2-3; possibly TRBD1 for D (6 bases). Between the trimmed V and J ends, which lost 7 bases and 5 bases, there was a span of 13 bases. The CDR3 is 12 residues long. Looked up from germline, CDR1 is DFQATT and CDR2 is SNEGSKA (reference sequence). CDR3 region: CSVVGAGDTQYF. The covered CDR3 bases are TGCAGTGTTGTGGGGGCCGGAGATACG.

A word on this clone: The sequence runs out 3 residues before the end of the CDR3; the remainder is reconstructed from the germline J gene. The gene calls are TRBV5-1 and TRBJ1-2; D possibly corresponds to TRBD1 (5 bases). The CDR3 is 14 amino acids. Germline V gene data show CDR1 as SGHRS and CDR2 as YFSETQ. The germline V and J ends were trimmed by 2 bases and 1 base, with 9 bases remaining between them. CDR3 sequence: CASSLDRGNYGYTF. The CDR3 DNA, read in part, is TGCGCCAGCAGCTTAGATAGGGGTAACTATGGC.

In regard to this clone: The CDR3 end is not reached by the read, which stops 3 residues before it; the germline J gene fills it in. The chain is built from TRBV7-2 and TRBJ1-2; 10 bases fit TRBD1. Germline V gene data show CDR1 as SGHTA and CDR2 as FQGNSA. This CDR3 is built from 14 residues. CDR3 DNA (partial): TGTGCCAGCAGCTTGGGACAGGGGTTTCAGGAC. It translates to CASSLGQGFQD. The CDR3, in full, reads CASSLGQGFQDYTF. The variable domain in full, with the rest retrieved from reference TRBV7-2 and TRBJ1-2, is GAGVSQSPSNKVTEKGKDVELRCDPISGHTALYWYRQSLGQGLEFLIYFQGNSAPDKSGLPSDRFSAERTGGSVSTLTIQRTQQEDSAVYLCASSLGQGFQDYTFGSGTRLTVV.

A remark on this clone: The sequenced fragment ends 3 residues before the CDR3 boundary, so the rest is inferred from the germline J gene. The chain is built from TRBV5-1 and TRBJ1-2, with 8 bases identical to TRBD1. Germline CDR1 is SGHRS and CDR2 is YFSETQ. CDR3 length: 15 amino acids. The J segment lost 4 bases and the V segment lost 0 bases, leaving 5 bases of the junction unmatched. The CDR3 loop reads CASSLGDRPSYGYTF. Incomplete CDR3 DNA: TGCGCCAGCAGCTTGGGGGACAGGCCTTCCTATGGC.

Note on this clone: The CDR3 end is not reached by the read, which stops 3 residues before it; the germline J gene fills it in. This rearrangement joins TRBV5-1 to TRBJ2-2, with D possibly matching TRBD1 (6 bases). The CDR3 sequence is 16 residues long. Trimming shortened V by 0 bases and J by 3 bases, and 12 bases separated the two germline ends. Looked up from germline, CDR1 is SGHRS and CDR2 is YFSETQ. CDR3 DNA, as far as it was read: TGCGCCAGCAGCTTGGTGGGGGACACTTACACCGGGGAG. Residues: CASSLVGDTYTGE. The complete CDR3 reads CASSLVGDTYTGELFF.

For this clone: The DNA ends 3 residues before the CDR3 does, and the rest of the CDR3 is filled in from the germline J gene. The V and J genes are TRBV18 and TRBJ1-2, with D tentatively TRBD1 (5 bases). The CDR3 has 15 amino acids. V was shortened by 6 bases and J by 4 bases, with 18 bases between the two germline ends. Germline-derived CDR1 and CDR2 are KGHSH and LQKENI. CDR3 bases read: TGTGCCAGCTCTCCGCCGGGGGGGATTTTCTATGGC. This translates into CASSPPGGIFYG. The whole CDR3 reads CASSPPGGIFYGYTF. Full variable domain (remainder filled in from reference TRBV18 and TRBJ1-2): NAGVMQNPRHLVRRRGQEARLRCSPMKGHSHVYWYRQLPEEGLKFMVYLQKENIIDESGMPKERFSAEFPKEGPSILRIQQVVRGDSAAYFCASSPPGGIFYGYTFGSGTRLTVV.

Details on this clone: The read falls 3 residues short of the CDR3 end, and the missing part is taken from the germline J gene. The J gene is TRBJ1-2, the V gene TRBV20-1; TRBD1 is a possible D gene (5 bases). Germline V gene lookup returns CDR1 DFQATT and CDR2 SNEGSKA (reference sequence). The ends were cut back, 7 bases at V and 7 bases at J, with 16 bases in the middle. The CDR3 loop spans 12 amino acids. This chain's CDR3 is CSGNGRGVGYTF. CDR3 bases read: TGCAGTGGTAACGGTCGGGGGGTTGGC.

With respect to this clone: The read ends 3 residues shy of where the CDR3 ends; the end is completed using the germline J gene. The chain links TRBV2 to TRBJ2-7, with a weak D call TRBD2 (7 bases). Per germline, CDR1 SNHLY and CDR2 FYNNEI. CDR3 length: 13 amino acids. V was cut by 8 bases and J by 6 bases, with 17 bases left in between. The CDR3 protein is CASVGTRGAEQYF. The CDR3 DNA, read in part, is TGTGCCAGCGTGGGAACCCGGGGGGCCGAG.

Concerning this clone: The read terminates 3 residues ahead of where the CDR3 ends, so the germline J gene completes it. The V call is TRBV18, the J call TRBJ1-2; 10 bases are shared with TRBD1. Germline CDR1 and CDR2: KGHSH and LQKENI. The CDR3 runs to 15 residues. V lost 0 bases, J lost 4 bases, and 2 bases stayed unmatched. CDR3 DNA, as far as it was read: TGTGCCAGCTCACCACCGCGACAGGGGGCCTATGGC. It encodes CASSPPRQGAYG. The entire CDR3 protein reads CASSPPRQGAYGYTF.